Presented here are 26 T cell receptor beta chains from one specimen sequenced in a study of shared clonotypes between healthy human individuals. Sequencing was performed with immunoSEQ multiplex PCR; in TCRdb, only in-frame clones are kept and a portion is missing. This sample carries over a million clones, roughly 96% of them seen once, and the ten largest clones take roughly 1.2%. Sequencing input: naive CD4+ T cells sorted from blood. The subset here: CD45RA+ positively selected. The receptors originated from a man younger than 45 in good health.

CDR3 loop: CASSNTDTQYF. The CDR3 DNA reads TGTGCCAGCAGTAACACAGATACGCAGTATTTT. This rearrangement joins TRBV6-1 to TRBJ2-3; D is ambiguous. Germline loops: CDR1 MNHNS, CDR2 SASEGT. The CDR3 has 11 amino acids. V was shortened by 5 bases and J by 2 bases, with 2 bases between the two germline ends.

The chain is built from TRBV9 and TRBJ2-1, with 9 bases that match TRBD2. Trimming took 0 bases from V and 8 from J; bases not matched to a gene: 6. The CDR3 has 15 residues. Per the germline V gene, CDR1 is SGDLS and CDR2 is YYNGEE. In nucleotides, the CDR3 is TGTGCCAGCAGCGTAGTGGCTAGCGGGATCTATGAGCAGTTCTTC. This translates into CASSVVASGIYEQFF.

The chain joins TRBV6-5 to TRBJ2-7; 14 bases line up with TRBD2. The germline V gene has CDR1 MNHEY and CDR2 SVGAGI. This CDR3 is built from 15 residues. V dropped 2 bases and J dropped 6; count of bases not matched to a gene: 3. CDR3 amino acids: CASSYGTSGRFEQYF. CDR3 coding DNA: TGTGCCAGCAGTTACGGGACTAGCGGGAGATTCGAGCAGTACTTC.

The V and J genes are TRBV18 and TRBJ2-7; 9 bases agree with TRBD1. Looked up from germline, CDR1 is KGHSH and CDR2 is LQKENI. The CDR3 length is 15 residues. The ends lost 3 bases at V and 6 bases at J; junction bases unmatched: 9. The CDR3 protein is CASSPGQGLLPEQYF. The CDR3 DNA follows: TGTGCCAGCTCACCGGGACAGGGTTTGTTGCCCGAGCAGTACTTC.

For the CDR3, the DNA is TGTGCCAGCAGTATTGCAGACACTAGCAATCAGCCCCAGCATTTT. Protein sequence: CASSIADTSNQPQHF. The genes are TRBV6-1 and TRBJ1-5; D not certain. From germline, CDR1 is MNHNS and CDR2 SASEGT. The CDR3 contains 15 residues. The V end was cut by 5 bases, the J end by 0 bases, with 11 bases between.

This clone was counted once. The chain uses TRBV18 and TRBJ1-2; D ambiguous. Germline V lookup: CDR1 KGHSH, CDR2 LQKENI. This CDR3 comprises 13 residues. Trimming took off 3 bases at V and 8 bases at J, with 13 bases between the two ends. The CDR3 loop reads CASSPRAQEGYTF. The CDR3 nucleotides read TGTGCCAGCTCACCCCGGGCACAAGAGGGCTACACCTTC.

The chain couples TRBV19 to TRBJ1-5; D is undetermined. Trimming took 3 bases from V and 4 from J, leaving 7 bases between them. Per the germline V gene, CDR1 is LNHDA and CDR2 is SQIVND (reference sequence). The CDR3 runs 13 residues. The CDR3 nucleotides are TGTGCCAGTAGTATCTCAATTAATCAGCCCCAGCATTTT. As protein: CASSISINQPQHF.

The CDR3 sequence: CASGTDTLVLEQYF. The CDR3 DNA reads TGTGCCAGCGGAACAGACACCTTAGTGTTGGAGCAGTACTTC. The chain joins TRBV27 to TRBJ2-7; D unclear. V was shortened by 8 bases and J by 7 bases, with 21 bases between the two germline ends. The CDR3 extends over 14 amino acids. Germline V gives CDR1 MNHEY, CDR2 SMNVEV (reference sequence).

This chain connects TRBV10-2 to TRBJ2-3; D remains unclear. Germline lookup yields CDR1 WSHSY and CDR2 SAAADI. The CDR3 runs 14 residues. V lost 4 bases, J lost 0 bases, and 8 bases lay in between. The CDR3 sequence: CASSASLSTDTQYF. The CDR3 DNA sequence: TGCGCCAGCAGTGCCAGCCTGAGCACAGATACGCAGTATTTT.

The rearrangement uses TRBV2 and TRBJ2-7; D not certain. The germline V gene encodes CDR1 SNHLY and CDR2 FYNNEI. V lost 6 bases and J lost 3, with 9 bases in between. The CDR3 runs to 12 residues. CDR3 residues: CASRADDYEQYF. As DNA, the CDR3 is TGTGCCAGCAGGGCAGATGACTACGAGCAGTACTTC.

The J gene is TRBJ2-1, the V gene TRBV5-1; TRBD1 matches 10 bases. This CDR3 is 15 amino acids long. J was trimmed by 8 bases and V by 4 bases; bases with no gene match: 9. CDR1 SGHRS and CDR2 YFSETQ come from the germline V gene. CDR3 sequence: CASSPGTGAGHEQFF. CDR3 DNA sequence: TGCGCCAGCAGCCCCGGGACAGGGGCAGGACATGAGCAGTTCTTC.

The chain combines TRBV6-1 with TRBJ1-5, with 8 bases lining up with TRBD1. The trim removed 6 bases at V and 6 bases at J, leaving 7 bases unmatched. The CDR3 has 14 residues. CDR1 and CDR2 from the germline V gene are MNHNS and SASEGT. CDR3: CASSGDRGVQPQHF. CDR3 coding DNA: TGTGCCAGCAGCGGTGACAGGGGAGTTCAGCCCCAGCATTTT.

V and J are TRBV7-9 and TRBJ2-4, with D perhaps TRBD2 (5 bases). The V and J ends lost 0 bases and 0 bases respectively, with 12 bases between them. CDR1 and CDR2 from the germline V gene are SEHNR and FQNEAQ (reference sequence). The CDR3 runs 17 residues. CDR3 bases: TGTGCCAGCAGCTTAGCCCGCAGCGGAGCAGCCAAAAACATTCAGTACTTC. It encodes CASSLARSGAAKNIQYF.

The rearrangement joins TRBV19 to TRBJ2-7; D possibly corresponds to TRBD1 (5 bases). CDR1 and CDR2 (germline): LNHDA, SQIVND (reference sequence). CDR3 size: 14 residues. The V gene lost 5 bases and the J gene lost 2 bases, with 13 bases spanning the gap. CDR3 in amino acids: CASSPSGIPYEQYF. Written as DNA, the CDR3 is TGTGCCAGTAGTCCTTCAGGGATACCCTACGAGCAGTACTTC.

The CDR3 spells CAWTTALGTEAFF. CDR3 DNA: TGTGCCTGGACGACGGCCCTGGGGACTGAAGCTTTCTTT. The rearrangement joins TRBV30 to TRBJ1-1; D is unclear. Germline loops: CDR1 GTSNPN, CDR2 SVGIG (reference sequence). The ends were cut back, 4 bases at V and 5 bases at J, with 14 bases in the middle. This CDR3 spans 13 amino acids.

The chain recombines TRBV9 with TRBJ2-7, with D uncertain. CDR1 is SGDLS, CDR2 YYNGEE, per germline. This CDR3 is built from 12 residues. The ends were cut back, 4 bases at V and 7 bases at J, with 12 bases in the middle. The CDR3 nucleotides read TGTGCCAGCAGCCTACCGGGTGGGGAGCAGTACTTC. Its protein is CASSLPGGEQYF.

The chain recombines TRBV4-1 with TRBJ2-7; D may correspond to TRBD1 or TRBD2 (5 bases each). This CDR3 contains 16 residues. Germline values: CDR1 MGHRA, CDR2 YSYEKL. Trimming left V 8 bases short and J 5 bases short, with 25 bases between. The CDR3 loop reads CASRRTWARDHDEQYF. The CDR3 coding sequence is TGCGCCAGCCGCCGAACGTGGGCTAGGGACCACGACGAGCAGTACTTC.

The chain couples TRBV5-5 to TRBJ1-5; D is undetermined. The CDR3 has 17 residues. V lost 1 base and J lost 0, with 14 bases in between. Germline-derived CDR1 and CDR2 are SGHKS and YYEKEE (reference sequence). The CDR3 loop reads CASSLLFGEYSNQPQHF. The DNA for the CDR3 is TGTGCCAGCAGCTTGCTGTTCGGGGAATATAGCAATCAGCCCCAGCATTTT.

The V gene is TRBV7-2, the J gene TRBJ2-1, with D possibly TRBD2 on 6 matching bases. Germline V CDR1 and CDR2: SGHTA, FQGNSA. V lost 1 base and J 6 bases, leaving 13 bases between the germline ends. The CDR3 is 15 residues long. The CDR3, as DNA: TGTGCCAGCAGCTTAGGACGGGGGTCCGGCAATGAGCAGTTCTTC. This sequence encodes CASSLGRGSGNEQFF.

This chain links TRBV23-1 with TRBJ1-1, with unresolved D. TRBV23-1 belongs to the ORF category, with a function that is uncertain. The CDR3 extends over 12 amino acids. Trimming pared 3 bases from V and 2 bases from J, leaving 4 bases between. CDR3 nucleotides: TGCGCCAGCAGTCACTCTAACACTGAAGCTTTCTTT. Protein product: CASSHSNTEAFF.

The V call is TRBV6-1, the J call TRBJ1-5; D is unresolved. V was pared by 2 bases and J by 4 bases, with 9 bases between. The germline CDR1 and CDR2 sequences are MNHNS and SASEGT. CDR3 length: 14 amino acids. The CDR3 loop is CASSESNGNQPQHF. DNA for the CDR3: TGTGCCAGCAGTGAATCAAACGGTAATCAGCCCCAGCATTTT.

The rearrangement joins TRBV6-5 to TRBJ2-7; D unclear. The CDR3 loop spans 15 amino acids. CDR1 and CDR2 (germline): MNHEY, SVGAGI. Trimming took off 0 bases at V and 2 bases at J, with 11 bases between the two ends. The CDR3 DNA reads as TGTGCCAGCAGTTACTCCGCCGCAGGAGCCTACGAGCAGTACTTC. Translation gives CASSYSAAGAYEQYF.

This chain joins TRBV5-6 and TRBJ1-1; tentatively, D is TRBD1 (5 bases). Germline V gene data show CDR1 as SGHDT and CDR2 as YYEEEE. The CDR3 is 16 amino acids. V was clipped by 4 bases and J by 4 bases, with 20 bases between them. Here the CDR3 reads CASSPIMWQGSTEAFF. Here the CDR3 DNA reads TGTGCCAGCAGCCCGATTATGTGGCAGGGAAGCACTGAAGCTTTCTTT.

This clone came up once. The chain couples TRBV27 to TRBJ2-2; 7 nucleotides line up with TRBD2. In germline, CDR1 is MNHEY, CDR2 SMNVEV (reference sequence). This CDR3 has 16 amino acids. Trimming at V came to 2 bases and at J to 0 bases, leaving 3 bases not matched to a gene. The CDR3 nucleotides are TGTGCCAGCAGTTTACTAGCGGCCGCGAACACCGGGGAGCTGTTTTTT. Translated, it gives CASSLLAAANTGELFF.

This clone was seen more than once but under ten times. This chain uses TRBV4-1 with TRBJ1-1, with unresolved D. Germline CDR1 and CDR2: MGHRA and YSYEKL. V lost 2 bases to trimming and J lost 4 bases, with 20 bases between them. The CDR3 spans 17 residues. The CDR3, as DNA: TGCGCCAGCAGCCAAAGATTTCCCCTCGAGGGAGGCACTGAAGCTTTCTTT. It codes for CASSQRFPLEGGTEAFF.

The chain employs TRBV11-3 and TRBJ2-3; tentatively, D is TRBD2 (5 bases). V lost 1 base, J lost 3 bases, and 14 bases lay in between. CDR1 and CDR2 (germline): SGHNT, YENEEA. The CDR3 covers 16 residues. CDR3 loop: CASSLVWSGGTDTQYF. The CDR3 bases are TGTGCCAGCAGCTTAGTCTGGAGCGGAGGTACAGATACGCAGTATTTT.